A selection of T cell receptor beta chains follows, all from one sample in a study of tumor and adjacent non-tumor tissue in lung cancer. TCRdb passed the multiplex PCR reads through MiXCR, listing each CDR3 protein once. The table lists 100,000 to 120,000 distinct CDR3 sequences, approximately 80% of them singletons. Sequences were obtained from lung tumor tissue. The receptors come from a man aged 65 to 85 with non-small cell lung cancer. The CDR3 runs from the conserved cysteine through the conserved F or W. The D gene is left open where the match is weak. Size tells how often a clone was seen (once, few, many) or the class of an expanded clone, and some rows leave it out.

CDR3nt: TGTGCCAGCAGGATATTGGCCCCCGGGGAGCTGTCTTTT; CDR3aa: CASRILAPGELSF; abundance: once; v_gene: TRBV12-3/TRBV12-4; d_gene: -; j_gene: TRBJ2-2
CDR3nt: TGTGCCGGAAGCTTAACGAGACAGTACAATGAGCAGTTCTTC; CDR3aa: CAGSLTRQYNEQFF; abundance: -; v_gene: TRBV11-2; d_gene: -; j_gene: TRBJ2-1
CDR3nt: TGCAACGCACGGGGCCAGGGCCTCAAAGCTTTCTTT; CDR3aa: CNARGQGLKAFF; abundance: -; v_gene: TRBV29-1; d_gene: -; j_gene: TRBJ1-1
CDR3nt: TGTGCCTGCGTATCCGGGACTAGCGTCATCTACGAACAGTACTTC; CDR3aa: CACVSGTSVIYEQYF; abundance: -; v_gene: TRBV7-8; d_gene: TRBD2; j_gene: TRBJ2-7
CDR3nt: TGTGCCAGCAGCCAACTCGACAGGGCGAATTTACCCCTCCAGTTT; CDR3aa: CASSQLDRANLPLQF; abundance: -; v_gene: TRBV4-2; d_gene: TRBD1; j_gene: TRBJ1-6
CDR3nt: TGTGCCAGCAGCCAAGACAGGTATCTTGATAGCTACATCTTC; CDR3aa: CASSQDRYLDSYIF; abundance: -; v_gene: TRBV4-1; d_gene: -; j_gene: TRBJ1-2
CDR3nt: TGCAGCGTTCTGTGGAACACCGGAGAGCTGTTTTTT; CDR3aa: CSVLWNTGELFF; abundance: -; v_gene: TRBV29-1; d_gene: -; j_gene: TRBJ2-2
CDR3nt: TGTGCCAGCAGTTTAGCCCGAGACACGGATGAGACCCAGTACTTT; CDR3aa: CASSLARDTDETQYF; abundance: -; v_gene: TRBV12-3/TRBV12-4; d_gene: -; j_gene: TRBJ2-5
CDR3nt: TGCGCCAGCGGTCGAGATAGACAGGGGGTCGGCGAGCAGTACTTC; CDR3aa: CASGRDRQGVGEQYF; abundance: -; v_gene: TRBV6-5; d_gene: TRBD1; j_gene: TRBJ2-7
CDR3nt: TGTGACAGCTGTCCGGGAGAAGAAGATACGCAGTATTTT; CDR3aa: CDSCPGEEDTQYF; abundance: -; v_gene: TRBV14; d_gene: -; j_gene: TRBJ2-3
CDR3nt: TGCGCCACCAGCCATTCCTCCGAGACAGGGGTCTACAATGAGCAGTTCTTC; CDR3aa: CATSHSSETGVYNEQFF; abundance: -; v_gene: TRBV4-1; d_gene: TRBD1; j_gene: TRBJ2-1
CDR3nt: TGCGCCAGCAACCAAGCCCGTAACTCAAAAGGACTAGCGGGAGGCCCCTACGAGCAGTACTTC; CDR3aa: CASNQARNSKGLAGGPYEQYF; abundance: once; v_gene: TRBV4-3; d_gene: TRBD2; j_gene: TRBJ2-7
CDR3nt: TGTGCCAGCAGCTCACATGAGCGGGTATGGGCCTCCTACAATGAGCAGTTCTTC; CDR3aa: CASSSHERVWASYNEQFF; abundance: -; v_gene: TRBV11-2; d_gene: -; j_gene: TRBJ2-1
CDR3nt: TGTGCCAGCAGTAGGACAGTCTATAATTCACTCCTCGACTTT; CDR3aa: CASSRTVYNSLLDF; abundance: -; v_gene: TRBV12-3/TRBV12-4; d_gene: -; j_gene: TRBJ1-6
CDR3nt: TGTATCAGCAGCTCCGAGGAGACCCAGTATTTC; CDR3aa: CISSSEETQYF; abundance: -; v_gene: TRBV5-5; d_gene: -; j_gene: TRBJ2-5
CDR3nt: TGTGCCAGCAGTTACTCGCACAGACCCGCTAACTATGGCTACACCTTC; CDR3aa: CASSYSHRPANYGYTF; abundance: medium-sized; v_gene: TRBV6-5; d_gene: -; j_gene: TRBJ1-2
CDR3nt: TGTACGAGCAACAAGACAGGGTACCAAGAGACCCAGTACTTC; CDR3aa: CTSNKTGYQETQYF; abundance: -; v_gene: TRBV11-2; d_gene: TRBD1; j_gene: TRBJ2-5
CDR3nt: TGTGCCGTCGGAAGGAGATTAGTGTGTTCTTACGAGCAGTACTTC; CDR3aa: CAVGRRLVCSYEQYF; abundance: once; v_gene: TRBV6-5; d_gene: -; j_gene: TRBJ2-7
CDR3nt: TGTGCCAGCAGTGGAACTGGTGGGCCCCGGGAGTACTTC; CDR3aa: CASSGTGGPREYF; abundance: -; v_gene: TRBV6-1; d_gene: -; j_gene: TRBJ2-5